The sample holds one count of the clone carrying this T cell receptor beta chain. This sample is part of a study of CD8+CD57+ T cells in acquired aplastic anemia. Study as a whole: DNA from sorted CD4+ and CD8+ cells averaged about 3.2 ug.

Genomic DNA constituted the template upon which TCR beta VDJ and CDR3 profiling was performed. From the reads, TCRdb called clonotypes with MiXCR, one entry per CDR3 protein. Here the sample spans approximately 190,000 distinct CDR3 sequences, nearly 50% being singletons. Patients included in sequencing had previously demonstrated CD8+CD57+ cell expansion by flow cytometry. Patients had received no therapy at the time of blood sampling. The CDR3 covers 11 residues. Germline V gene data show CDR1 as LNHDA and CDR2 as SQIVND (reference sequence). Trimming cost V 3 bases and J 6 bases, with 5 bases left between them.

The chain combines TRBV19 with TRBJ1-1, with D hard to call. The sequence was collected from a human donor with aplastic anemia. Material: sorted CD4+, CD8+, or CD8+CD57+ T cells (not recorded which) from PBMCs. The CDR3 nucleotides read TGTGCCAGTAGTATCCGGGCTGAAGCTTTCTTT. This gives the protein CASSIRAEAFF.